This record concerns one T cell receptor (beta chain) sequence. Antigen: not known. After removal of 5 bases from V and 4 bases from J, the junction contained 13 bases not matched to a gene. The CDR3 totals 16 residues. The germline V gene has CDR1 SGHTA and CDR2 FQGNSA. What was sequenced were expressed TCRB transcripts, since all of the isolated RNA had been reverse transcribed. The protocol was immunoSEQ multiplex PCR, while the TCRdb copy is restricted to in-frame clones and leaves out a portion. The data show 150,000 or so clones, just over 9% seen once. The sample originates from a study of beta chain features in type 1 diabetes. General observations from the study: Whether TCRB rearrangement is influenced by HLA type was left unresolved in this analysis.

Sample: central memory CD4+ T cells from blood. The rearrangement joins TRBV7-2 to TRBJ2-7; 8 positions match TRBD2. The receptor was isolated from a man younger than 35 in good health. The CDR3 is CASSPSSGGGGYEQYF. CDR3 coding DNA: TGTGCCAGCAGCCCCTCGAGCGGGGGAGGAGGATACGAGCAGTACTTC.